This T cell receptor (beta chain) stems from a study of T cells of healthy individuals. This clonotype came up a few times. Trimming took 3 bases from V and 7 from J; bases not matched to a gene: 9. The CDR3 consists of 13 residues. Germline V gene sequence: CDR1 SQVTM, CDR2 ANQGSEA. TCRdb redid the calling of the 5' RACE reads with MiXCR, one entry per CDR3 protein. The table lists tens of thousands of distinct CDR3 sequences, 15% to 20% of them singletons. The origin of this receptor is a human donor in good health. The chain uses TRBV29-1 and TRBJ2-7, with 7 bases lining up with TRBD1. As DNA, the CDR3 is TGCAGCGTTGATCGCGGACTCAGGGGGGAGCAGTACTTC. Translation gives CSVDRGLRGEQYF.